The T cell receptor beta chain under discussion was sequenced for a study of blood T cell repertoires in COVID-19. Trimming shortened V by 2 bases and J by 2 bases, and 12 bases separated the two germline ends. Per the germline V gene, CDR1 is MNHEY and CDR2 is SVGAGI. The CDR3 is made up of 15 amino acids. Authors' processing steps: Quantification of nucleated cells was approximated via reference gene primer amplification. Clones were read by immunoSEQ multiplex PCR, and TCRdb kept only the in-frame ones, dropping some. V, J and clone size reflect that table, while D and trimming were determined from the DNA. The table lists some 260,000 clones, about 88% of them singletons. Participant reports of clinical history set cohort assignment.

The sample taken for sequencing was PBMCs or T cells enriched from blood (not recorded which). This sequence originates from a man younger than 40 with acute COVID-19. The chain couples TRBV6-5 to TRBJ1-2, with D maybe TRBD1 (5 bases). As DNA, the CDR3 is TGTGCCAGCAGTTACGGCAGGGCAAACAACTATGGCTACACCTTC. It encodes CASSYGRANNYGYTF.